Listed below are T cell receptor beta chains from one sample, sequenced in a study of cytomegalovirus exposure and HLA in healthy donors. Measured with immunoSEQ multiplex PCR; TCRdb has only the in-frame clones, and not every one. The sample holds 100,000 to 150,000 clones, around 73% seen once. The sample taken for sequencing was PBMCs. The source is a young man in good health and CMV-seropositive. CDR3s include the opening cysteine and the closing phenylalanine or tryptophan. D genes are given only for firm matches. Not every row has a clone size; where given, it reads once, few, many or a size class.

CDR3aa: CASSLGLDLVTGELFF; CDR3nt: TGTGCCAGCAGCTTAGGCCTCGACTTAGTAACCGGGGAGCTGTTTTTT; len: 16; v_gene: TRBV13; j_gene: TRBJ2-2; d_gene: NA; abundance: once
CDR3aa: CASSLGPSGREFEQYF; CDR3nt: TGTGCCAGCAGTTTGGGTCCGAGCGGGAGGGAATTCGAGCAGTACTTC; len: 16; v_gene: TRBV27; j_gene: TRBJ2-7; d_gene: TRBD2; abundance: NA
CDR3aa: CASSYSGTSGGVLGFF; CDR3nt: TGTGCCAGCAGTTACTCGGGGACTAGCGGGGGAGTATTGGGGTTCTTC; len: 16; v_gene: TRBV6-6; j_gene: TRBJ2-1; d_gene: TRBD2; abundance: NA
CDR3aa: CASSEGQATYNEQFF; CDR3nt: TGTGCCAGCAGTGAAGGACAGGCCACCTACAATGAGCAGTTCTTC; len: 15; v_gene: TRBV6-1; j_gene: TRBJ2-1; d_gene: NA; abundance: NA
CDR3aa: CASSLAGRGTQYF; CDR3nt: TGTGCCAGCAGCTTGGCCGGCAGGGGTACGCAGTATTTT; len: 13; v_gene: TRBV5-8; j_gene: TRBJ2-3; d_gene: NA; abundance: NA
CDR3aa: CASSGQVGYEQYF; CDR3nt: TGTGCCAGCAGTGGACAGGTCGGCTACGAGCAGTACTTC; len: 13; v_gene: TRBV6-4; j_gene: TRBJ2-7; d_gene: NA; abundance: NA
CDR3aa: CASKPSPGGLAEAFF; CDR3nt: TGTGCCAGCAAACCAAGTCCAGGGGGATTGGCTGAAGCTTTCTTT; len: 15; v_gene: TRBV28; j_gene: TRBJ1-1; d_gene: TRBD1; abundance: NA
CDR3aa: CASSLSGGRDEQYF; CDR3nt: TGTGCCAGCAGCCTCTCTGGAGGGAGGGACGAGCAGTACTTC; len: 14; v_gene: TRBV7-2; j_gene: TRBJ2-7; d_gene: TRBD2; abundance: few
CDR3aa: CAGGASFATEETQYF; CDR3nt: TGTGCTGGGGGGGCTAGCTTTGCCACTGAAGAGACCCAGTACTTC; len: 15; v_gene: TRBV7-8; j_gene: TRBJ2-5; d_gene: NA; abundance: few
CDR3aa: CASSLARLSYEQYF; CDR3nt: TGTGCCAGCAGCTTAGCGCGGCTCTCGTACGAGCAGTACTTC; len: 14; v_gene: TRBV7-2; j_gene: TRBJ2-7; d_gene: NA; abundance: NA
CDR3aa: CASSPTAGRNSQPQHF; CDR3nt: TGTGCCAGCTCACCAACCGCGGGGCGGAATAGTCAGCCCCAGCATTTT; len: 16; v_gene: TRBV18; j_gene: TRBJ1-5; d_gene: NA; abundance: NA
CDR3aa: CASSGQKALGQPQHF; CDR3nt: TGTGCCAGCAGTGGACAGAAGGCCCTCGGTCAGCCCCAGCATTTT; len: 15; v_gene: TRBV6-1; j_gene: TRBJ1-5; d_gene: NA; abundance: NA
CDR3aa: CASTADRGLYEQYF; CDR3nt: TGTGCCAGCACCGCTGACAGGGGGCTCTACGAGCAGTACTTC; len: 14; v_gene: TRBV11-2; j_gene: TRBJ2-7; d_gene: TRBD1; abundance: NA
CDR3aa: CASSSEGGNTDTQYF; CDR3nt: TGTGCCAGCAGTTCGGAGGGCGGCAACACAGATACGCAGTATTTT; len: 15; v_gene: TRBV6-4; j_gene: TRBJ2-3; d_gene: NA; abundance: NA
CDR3aa: CASSPRTGGTEAFF; CDR3nt: TGTGCCAGCAGTCCACGGACAGGGGGCACTGAAGCTTTCTTT; len: 14; v_gene: TRBV27; j_gene: TRBJ1-1; d_gene: TRBD1; abundance: NA
CDR3aa: CASSIREHSYEQYF; CDR3nt: TGTGCCAGTAGTATCAGGGAACACTCCTACGAGCAGTACTTC; len: 14; v_gene: TRBV19; j_gene: TRBJ2-7; d_gene: NA; abundance: NA
CDR3aa: CSVEDYRGNEQFF; CDR3nt: TGCAGCGTTGAAGACTATCGGGGCAATGAGCAGTTCTTC; len: 13; v_gene: TRBV29-1; j_gene: TRBJ2-1; d_gene: NA; abundance: once
CDR3aa: CASSSGQGSGGANVLTF; CDR3nt: TGTGCCAGCAGTTCGGGACAGGGGTCCGGAGGGGCCAACGTCCTGACTTTC; len: 17; v_gene: TRBV27; j_gene: TRBJ2-6; d_gene: TRBD1; abundance: NA
CDR3aa: CAWSYPGGTGGYTF; CDR3nt: TGTGCCTGGAGTTACCCGGGGGGGACGGGGGGCTACACCTTC; len: 14; v_gene: TRBV30; j_gene: TRBJ1-2; d_gene: NA; abundance: NA
CDR3aa: CASSPTARYTIYF; CDR3nt: TGTGCCAGCAGTCCCACGGCGCGGTACACCATATATTTT; len: 13; v_gene: TRBV28; j_gene: TRBJ1-3; d_gene: NA; abundance: NA
CDR3aa: CASSQQGQETQYF; CDR3nt: TGTGCCAGCAGTCAACAGGGACAAGAGACCCAGTACTTC; len: 13; v_gene: TRBV28; j_gene: TRBJ2-5; d_gene: NA; abundance: few